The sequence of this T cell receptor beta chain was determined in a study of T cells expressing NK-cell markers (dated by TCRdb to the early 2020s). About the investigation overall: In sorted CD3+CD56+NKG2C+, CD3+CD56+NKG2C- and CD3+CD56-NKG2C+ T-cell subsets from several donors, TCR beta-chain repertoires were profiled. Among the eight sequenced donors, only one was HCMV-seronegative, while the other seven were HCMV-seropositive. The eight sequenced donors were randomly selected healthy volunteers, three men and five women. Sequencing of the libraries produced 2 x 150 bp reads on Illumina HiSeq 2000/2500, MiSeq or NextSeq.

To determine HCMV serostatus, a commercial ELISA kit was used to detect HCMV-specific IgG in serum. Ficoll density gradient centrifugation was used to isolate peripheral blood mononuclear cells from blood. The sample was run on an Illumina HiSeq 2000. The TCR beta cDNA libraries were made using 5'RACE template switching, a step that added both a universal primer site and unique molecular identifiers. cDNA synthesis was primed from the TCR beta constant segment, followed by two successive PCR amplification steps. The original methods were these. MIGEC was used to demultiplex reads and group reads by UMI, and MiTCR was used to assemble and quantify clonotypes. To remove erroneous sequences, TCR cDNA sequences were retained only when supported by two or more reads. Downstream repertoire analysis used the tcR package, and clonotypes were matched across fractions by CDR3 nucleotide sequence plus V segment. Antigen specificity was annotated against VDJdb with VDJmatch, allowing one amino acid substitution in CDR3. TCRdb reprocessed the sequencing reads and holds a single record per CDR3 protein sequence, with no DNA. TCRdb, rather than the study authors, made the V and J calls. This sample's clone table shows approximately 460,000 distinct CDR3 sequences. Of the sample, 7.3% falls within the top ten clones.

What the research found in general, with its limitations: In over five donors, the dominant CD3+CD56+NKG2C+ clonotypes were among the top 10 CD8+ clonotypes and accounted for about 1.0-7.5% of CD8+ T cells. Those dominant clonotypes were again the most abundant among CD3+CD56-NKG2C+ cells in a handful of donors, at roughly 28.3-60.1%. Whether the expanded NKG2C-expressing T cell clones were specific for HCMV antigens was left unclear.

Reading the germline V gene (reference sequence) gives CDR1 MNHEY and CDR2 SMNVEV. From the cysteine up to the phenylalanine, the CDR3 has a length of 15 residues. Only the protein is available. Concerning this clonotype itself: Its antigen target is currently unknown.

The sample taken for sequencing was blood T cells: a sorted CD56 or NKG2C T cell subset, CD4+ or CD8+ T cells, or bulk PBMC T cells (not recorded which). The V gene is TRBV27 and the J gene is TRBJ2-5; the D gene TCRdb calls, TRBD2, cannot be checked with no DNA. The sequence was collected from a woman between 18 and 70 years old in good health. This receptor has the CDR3 CASSVLGTSKETQYF.